This paragraph covers one T cell receptor (beta chain) sequence. The ends were cut back, 7 bases at V and 4 bases at J, with 16 bases in the middle. Germline CDR1 is SNHLY and CDR2 is FYNNEI. The CDR3 loop spans 14 amino acids. This sample was taken from a study of blood T cell repertoires in COVID-19. Study information: The study drew acute and convalescent COVID-19 samples from the United States, Italy and Spain. T cells, B-cell-depleted T cells, or PBMCs provided the cDNA or gDNA that served as material.

Profiling relied on immunoSEQ multiplex PCR, and the TCRdb table lists in-frame clones only, not all of them. The table shows around 200,000 clones, with over 75% occurring only once. The chain combines TRBV2 with TRBJ2-5; perhaps TRBD2 as D (6 bases). This clonotype originated in a man aged 45-65 years who had recovered from COVID-19. The sequencing sample was made of peripheral blood. The CDR3 is CASKDGRAGETQYF. The CDR3 DNA reads TGTGCCAGCAAGGACGGTCGAGCGGGAGAGACCCAGTACTTC.